Shown below are 6 T cell receptor beta chains from a single sample sequenced in a study of blood T cell repertoires in COVID-19. TCRdb's table, derived via immunoSEQ multiplex PCR, lists solely in-frame clones and lacks some. This sample has roughly 100,000 clones, with around nine tenths found just once. Sequencing was done on a sample of peripheral blood. These receptors were taken from a man aged 45-65 years with active or convalescent COVID-19.

In its sample, this clone was seen once. The J gene is TRBJ1-5, the V gene TRBV2; D may be TRBD1 (6 bases). The ends were cut back, 5 bases at V and 14 bases at J, with 22 bases in the middle. Germline loops: CDR1 SNHLY, CDR2 FYNNEI. The CDR3 extends over 14 amino acids. CDR3 in DNA: TGTGCCAGCAGTTCCGGACAGAGCCCTAATTTTGAGCATTTT. It encodes CASSSGQSPNFEHF.

This chain uses TRBV30 with TRBJ2-7, with D tentatively TRBD2 (6 bases). CDR3 length: 12 amino acids. Per germline, CDR1 GTSNPN and CDR2 SVGIG (reference sequence). V lost 3 bases, J lost 5 bases, and 11 bases lay in between. This chain's CDR3 is CAWSRWGDEQYF. The CDR3 DNA sequence: TGTGCCTGGAGCCGGTGGGGGGACGAGCAGTACTTC.

This chain connects TRBV18 to TRBJ1-5; TRBD1 aligns across 7 bases. Germline-derived CDR1 and CDR2 are KGHSH and LQKENI. The CDR3 length is 14 residues. V shed 6 bases, J shed 1 base, and the junction held 3 bases outside the gene matches. This CDR3 is CASSADRSNQPQHF. The CDR3 coding sequence is TGTGCCAGCTCGGCGGACAGGAGCAATCAGCCCCAGCATTTT.

The chain uses TRBV29-1 and TRBJ1-4; 9 bases match TRBD1. Looked up from germline, CDR1 is SQVTM and CDR2 is ANQGSEA. After removal of 4 bases from V and 0 bases from J, the junction contained 12 bases not matched to a gene. The CDR3 extends over 18 amino acids. The CDR3 coding sequence is TGCAGCGTTGTTGGCTTGGACGGACAGGGGACAACTAATGAAAAACTGTTTTTT. Protein sequence: CSVVGLDGQGTTNEKLFF.

The chain joins TRBV19 to TRBJ1-5, with a weak D call TRBD1 (5 bases). Per germline, CDR1 LNHDA and CDR2 SQIVND (reference sequence). Trimming took 3 bases from V and 3 from J, leaving 15 bases between them. The CDR3 covers 16 residues. The CDR3 protein is CASSIRRGGVNQPQHF. CDR3 in DNA: TGTGCCAGTAGTATTCGGCGGGGAGGGGTCAATCAGCCCCAGCATTTT.

The chain recombines TRBV28 with TRBJ2-5; 7 bases line up with TRBD2. Germline V gene data show CDR1 as MDHEN and CDR2 as SYDVKM. Unmatched junction bases numbered 16, after V lost 5 bases and J lost 4 bases. This CDR3 region has 17 residues. The CDR3 nucleotides read TGTGCCAGCAGTGCCCGACTCGCGGGGGATGCAGGAGAGACCCAGTACTTC. It encodes CASSARLAGDAGETQYF.